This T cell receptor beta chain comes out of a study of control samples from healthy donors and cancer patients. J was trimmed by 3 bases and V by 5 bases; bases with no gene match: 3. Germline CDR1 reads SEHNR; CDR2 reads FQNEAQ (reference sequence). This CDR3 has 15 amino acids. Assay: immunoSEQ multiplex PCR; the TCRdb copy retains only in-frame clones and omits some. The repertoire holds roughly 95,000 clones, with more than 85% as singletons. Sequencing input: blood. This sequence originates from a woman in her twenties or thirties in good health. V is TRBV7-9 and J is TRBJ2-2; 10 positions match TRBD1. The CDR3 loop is CASSQGTGDTGELFF. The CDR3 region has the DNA TGTGCCAGCAGCCAAGGGACAGGGGACACCGGGGAGCTGTTTTTT.